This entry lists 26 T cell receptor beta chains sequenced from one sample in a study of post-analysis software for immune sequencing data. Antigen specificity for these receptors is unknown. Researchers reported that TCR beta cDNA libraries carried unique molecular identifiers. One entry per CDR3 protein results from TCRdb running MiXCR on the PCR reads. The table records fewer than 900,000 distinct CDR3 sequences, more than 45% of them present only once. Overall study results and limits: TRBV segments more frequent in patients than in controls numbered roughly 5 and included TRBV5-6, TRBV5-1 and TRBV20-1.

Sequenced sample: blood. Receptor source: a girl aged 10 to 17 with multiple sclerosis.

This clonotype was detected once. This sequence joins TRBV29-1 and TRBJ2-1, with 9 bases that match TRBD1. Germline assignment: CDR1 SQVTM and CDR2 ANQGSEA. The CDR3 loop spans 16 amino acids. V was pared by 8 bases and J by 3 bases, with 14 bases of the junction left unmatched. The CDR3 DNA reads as TGCAGCCAAACAGGGGGCCCCGGGATCCTCTACAATGAGCAGTTCTTC. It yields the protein CSQTGGPGILYNEQFF.

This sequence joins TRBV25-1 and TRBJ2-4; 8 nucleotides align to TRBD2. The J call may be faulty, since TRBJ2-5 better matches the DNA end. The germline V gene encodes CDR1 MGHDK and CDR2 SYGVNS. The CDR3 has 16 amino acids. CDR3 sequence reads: CASSDRGGLGQETQYF. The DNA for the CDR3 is TGTGCCAGCAGTGATCGGGGGGGGCTTGGCCAAGAGACCCAGTACTTC.

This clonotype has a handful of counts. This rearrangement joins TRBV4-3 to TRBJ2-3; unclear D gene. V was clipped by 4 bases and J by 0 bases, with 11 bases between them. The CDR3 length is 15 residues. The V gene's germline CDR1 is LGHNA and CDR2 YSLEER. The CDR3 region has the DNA TGCGCCAGCAGCCTGGGGAAGTCGAGCACAGATACGCAGTATTTT. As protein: CASSLGKSSTDTQYF.

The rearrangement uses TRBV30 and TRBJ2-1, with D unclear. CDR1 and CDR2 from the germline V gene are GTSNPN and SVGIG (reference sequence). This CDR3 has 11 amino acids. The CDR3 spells CCFGLLNEQFF. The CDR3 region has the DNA TGTTGCTTTGGTTTACTCAATGAGCAGTTCTTC.

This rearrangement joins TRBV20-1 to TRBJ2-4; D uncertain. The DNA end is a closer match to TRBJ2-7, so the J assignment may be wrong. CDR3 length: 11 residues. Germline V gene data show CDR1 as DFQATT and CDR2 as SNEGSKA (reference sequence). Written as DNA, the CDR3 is TGCAGTGCTAGAAGGCTTTCCGAGCAGTACTTC. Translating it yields CSARRLSEQYF.

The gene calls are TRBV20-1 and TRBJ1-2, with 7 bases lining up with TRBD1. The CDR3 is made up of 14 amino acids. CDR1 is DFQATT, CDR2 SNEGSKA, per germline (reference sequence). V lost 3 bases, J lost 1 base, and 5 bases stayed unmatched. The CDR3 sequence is CSARLGDSNYGYTF. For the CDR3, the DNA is TGCAGTGCTAGGTTAGGGGACAGTAACTATGGCTACACCTTC.

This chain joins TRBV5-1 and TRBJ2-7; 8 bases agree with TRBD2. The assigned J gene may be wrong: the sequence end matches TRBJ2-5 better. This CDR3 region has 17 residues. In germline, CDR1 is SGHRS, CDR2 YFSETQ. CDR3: CASSVEAGVVPGETQYF. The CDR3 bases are TGCGCCAGCTCCGTGGAAGCGGGAGTCGTCCCGGGGGAGACCCAGTACTTC.

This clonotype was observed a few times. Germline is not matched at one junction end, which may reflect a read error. CDR3 sequence: CASSSEDSASYNEQFF. The CDR3 DNA sequence: TGTGCTAGCAGCTCCGAGGACTCAGCGTCCTACAATGAGCAGTTCTTC. This sequence joins TRBV7-7 and TRBJ2-1; tentatively, D is TRBD2 (5 bases). The CDR3 is 16 amino acids. Germline CDR1 is SSHAT and CDR2 is FNYEAQ (reference sequence).

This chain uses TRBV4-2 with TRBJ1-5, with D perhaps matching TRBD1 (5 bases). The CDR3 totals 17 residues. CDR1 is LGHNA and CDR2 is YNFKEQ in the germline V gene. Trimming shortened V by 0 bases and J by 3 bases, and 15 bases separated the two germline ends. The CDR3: CASSQDPILGPNQPQHF. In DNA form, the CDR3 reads TGTGCCAGCAGCCAAGACCCTATCTTGGGGCCCAATCAGCCCCAGCATTTT.

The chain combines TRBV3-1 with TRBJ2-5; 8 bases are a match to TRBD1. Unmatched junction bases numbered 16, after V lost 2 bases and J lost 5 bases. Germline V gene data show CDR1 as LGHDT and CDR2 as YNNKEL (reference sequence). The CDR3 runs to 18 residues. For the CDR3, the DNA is TGTGCCAGCAGCCAACGGTATGCACGCAGGGGGCAAGAGGAGACCCAGTACTTC. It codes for CASSQRYARRGQEETQYF.

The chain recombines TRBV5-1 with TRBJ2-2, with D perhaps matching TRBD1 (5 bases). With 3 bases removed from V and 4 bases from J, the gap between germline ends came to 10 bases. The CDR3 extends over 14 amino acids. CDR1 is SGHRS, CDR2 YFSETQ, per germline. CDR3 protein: CASSYSRGTGELFF. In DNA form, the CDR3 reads TGCGCCAGCAGCTATTCAAGGGGCACCGGGGAGCTGTTTTTT.

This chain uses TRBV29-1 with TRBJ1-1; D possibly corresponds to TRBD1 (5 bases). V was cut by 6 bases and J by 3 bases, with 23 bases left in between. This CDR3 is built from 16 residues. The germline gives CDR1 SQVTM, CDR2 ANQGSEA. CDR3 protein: CSVARRGPQGDTEAFF. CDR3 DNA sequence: TGCAGCGTCGCCCGACGTGGGCCACAAGGGGACACTGAAGCTTTCTTT.

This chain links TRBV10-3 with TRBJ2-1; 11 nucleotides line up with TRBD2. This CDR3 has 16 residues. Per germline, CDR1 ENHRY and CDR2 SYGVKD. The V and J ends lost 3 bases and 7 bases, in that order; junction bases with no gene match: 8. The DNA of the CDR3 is TGTGCCATCAGTGAACCTAGCGGGAGGCCCCTTAATGAGCAGTTCTTC. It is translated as CAISEPSGRPLNEQFF.

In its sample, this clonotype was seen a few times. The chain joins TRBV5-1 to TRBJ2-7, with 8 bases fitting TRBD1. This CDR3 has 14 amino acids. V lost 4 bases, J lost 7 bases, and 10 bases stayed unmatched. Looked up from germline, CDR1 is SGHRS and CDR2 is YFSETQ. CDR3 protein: CASSPGQGIGEQYF. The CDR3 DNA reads TGCGCCAGCAGCCCCGGACAGGGAATAGGGGAGCAGTACTTC.

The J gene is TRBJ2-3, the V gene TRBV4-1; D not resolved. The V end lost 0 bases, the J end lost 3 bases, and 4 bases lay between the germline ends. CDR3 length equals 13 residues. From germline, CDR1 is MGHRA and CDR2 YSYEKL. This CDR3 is CASSQDETDTQYF. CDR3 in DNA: TGCGCCAGCAGCCAAGATGAGACAGATACGCAGTATTTT.

The DNA for the CDR3 is TGCGCCAGCAGCCTGTCGGGACAGGAGTCAATCTATGGCTACACCTTC. Protein product: CASSLSGQESIYGYTF. V and J are TRBV4-1 and TRBJ1-2; 8 nucleotides agree with TRBD1. V gave up 4 bases and J gave up 4 bases; unmatched junction bases: 11. The CDR3 is 16 amino acids. CDR1 is MGHRA and CDR2 is YSYEKL in the germline V gene.

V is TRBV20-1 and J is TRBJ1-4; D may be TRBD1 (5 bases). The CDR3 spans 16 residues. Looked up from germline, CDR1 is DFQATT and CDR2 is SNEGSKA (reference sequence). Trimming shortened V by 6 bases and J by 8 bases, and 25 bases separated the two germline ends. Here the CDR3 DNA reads TGCAGTGCACAGACCCTAATAGGGACTGATGGGGAAAAACTGTTTTTT. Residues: CSAQTLIGTDGEKLFF.

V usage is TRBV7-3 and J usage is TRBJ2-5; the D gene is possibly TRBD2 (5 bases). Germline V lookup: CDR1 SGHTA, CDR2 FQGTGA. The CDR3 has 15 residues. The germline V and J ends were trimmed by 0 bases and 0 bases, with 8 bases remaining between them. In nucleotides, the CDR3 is TGTGCCAGCAGCTTAACGGCGGGCCACCAAGAGACCCAGTACTTC. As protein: CASSLTAGHQETQYF.

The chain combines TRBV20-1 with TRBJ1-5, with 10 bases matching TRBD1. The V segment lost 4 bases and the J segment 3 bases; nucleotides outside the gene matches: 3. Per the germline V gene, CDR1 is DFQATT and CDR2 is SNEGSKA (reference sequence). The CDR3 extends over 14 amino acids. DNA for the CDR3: TGCAGTGCTAAGACAGGGGGCGACAATCAGCCCCAGCATTTT. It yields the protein CSAKTGGDNQPQHF.

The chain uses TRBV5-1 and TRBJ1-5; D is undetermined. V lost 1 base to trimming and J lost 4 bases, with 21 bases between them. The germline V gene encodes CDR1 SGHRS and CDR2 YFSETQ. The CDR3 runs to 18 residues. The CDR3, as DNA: TGCGCCAGCAGCTTGTCCCCCATGGGCCAAACCGGGAATCAGCCCCAGCATTTT. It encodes CASSLSPMGQTGNQPQHF.

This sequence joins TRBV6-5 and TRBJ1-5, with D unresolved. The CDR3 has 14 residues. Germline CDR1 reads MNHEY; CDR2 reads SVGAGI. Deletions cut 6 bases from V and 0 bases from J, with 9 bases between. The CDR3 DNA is TGTGCCAGCAGCCGTACATATAGCAATCAGCCCCAGCATTTT. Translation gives CASSRTYSNQPQHF.

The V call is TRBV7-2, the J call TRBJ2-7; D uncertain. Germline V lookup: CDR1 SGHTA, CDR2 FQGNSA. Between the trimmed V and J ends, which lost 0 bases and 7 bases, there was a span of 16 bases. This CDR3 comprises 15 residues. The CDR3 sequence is CASSLALVGPEEQYF. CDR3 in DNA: TGTGCCAGCAGCTTAGCGCTAGTGGGCCCGGAAGAGCAGTACTTC.

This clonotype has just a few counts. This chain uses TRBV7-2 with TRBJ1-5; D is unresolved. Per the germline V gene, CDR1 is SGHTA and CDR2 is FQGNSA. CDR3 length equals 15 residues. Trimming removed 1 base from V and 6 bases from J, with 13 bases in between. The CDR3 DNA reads TGTGCCAGCAGCTTAGTCGGGGAAGGAGGTCAGCCCCAGCATTTT. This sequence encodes CASSLVGEGGQPQHF.

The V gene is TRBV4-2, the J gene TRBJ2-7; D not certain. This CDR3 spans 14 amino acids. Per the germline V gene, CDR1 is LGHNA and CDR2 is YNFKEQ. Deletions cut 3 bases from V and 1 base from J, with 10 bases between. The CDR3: CASSHAVPSYEQYF. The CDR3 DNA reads TGTGCCAGCAGCCACGCAGTACCGTCCTACGAGCAGTACTTC.

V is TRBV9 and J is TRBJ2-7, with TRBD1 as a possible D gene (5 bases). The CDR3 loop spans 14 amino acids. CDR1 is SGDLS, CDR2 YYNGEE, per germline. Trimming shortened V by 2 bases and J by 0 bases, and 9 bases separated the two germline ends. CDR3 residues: CASSVDSYSYEQYF. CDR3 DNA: TGTGCCAGCAGCGTCGACAGTTACTCCTACGAGCAGTACTTC.

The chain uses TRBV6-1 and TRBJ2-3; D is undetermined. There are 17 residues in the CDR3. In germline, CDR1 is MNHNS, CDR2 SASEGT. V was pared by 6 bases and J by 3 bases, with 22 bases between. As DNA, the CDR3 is TGTGCCAGCAGGACCCTTTCTCTCGACTCACAAACAGATACGCAGTATTTT. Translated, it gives CASRTLSLDSQTDTQYF.